Listed below are T cell receptor beta chains from one sample, sequenced in a study of identical twins. One entry per CDR3 protein, called by TCRdb with MiXCR from the 5' RACE reads. Of under 500,000 distinct CDR3 sequences listed, 13% to 15% are singletons. These data were likewise used in another study, on yellow fever vaccine responses in identical twins.

The sequenced sample consisted of CD4+ T cells sorted from blood. These receptors came from a woman aged 18-30 years in good health. The CDR3 runs from the conserved cysteine through the conserved F or W. The order of the fields is CDR3 length, V gene, clone size, D gene, J gene, CDR3 DNA, CDR3 protein. The D gene is left open where the match is weak. Only some rows state a clone size, as once, few, many or a class for expanded clones.

14	TRBV25-1	few	TRBD1	TRBJ1-2	TGTGCCAGCAGTGCCACAGGGGCTTTACGGGGCTACACCTTC	CASSATGALRGYTF
13	TRBV11-3	-	-	TRBJ2-1	TGTGCCAGCAGCTTATTAGGGGTCAATGAGCAGTTCTTC	CASSLLGVNEQFF
18	TRBV12-3/TRBV12-4	-	TRBD1	TRBJ2-7	TGTGCCAGCAGTCACGGTGGAGCTTTCGGGCAGGGGGAACTCGAGCAGTACTTC	CASSHGGAFGQGELEQYF
13	TRBV14	few	-	TRBJ2-4	TGTGCCAGCAGCCGGACCGATAGAAACATTCAGTACTTC	CASSRTDRNIQYF
13	TRBV6-2/TRBV6-3	-	TRBD1	TRBJ2-1	TGTGCCGGAAGGACAGGGGGAATCAATGAGCAGTTCTTC	CAGRTGGINEQFF
14	TRBV5-1	many	-	TRBJ2-2	TGCGCCAGCAGCTTTCGGCCGAACACCGGGGAGCTGTTTTTT	CASSFRPNTGELFF
16	TRBV7-9	few	-	TRBJ2-1	TGTGCCAGCAGCTCGACCGGGACTGTTTCACTTAATGAGCAGTTCTTC	CASSSTGTVSLNEQFF
16	TRBV20-1	-	TRBD2	TRBJ2-1	TGCAGTGCTCCCAGGACTAGCGGGTCCTGGCAAAATGAGCAGTTCTTC	CSAPRTSGSWQNEQFF
17	TRBV24-1	few	TRBD1	TRBJ2-6	TGTGCCACCAGTGTTCGGACAGGGGATCAAGGGGCCAACGTCCTGACTTTC	CATSVRTGDQGANVLTF
16	TRBV6-5	-	TRBD2	TRBJ2-1	TGTGCCAGCAGTTCCATAGCGGGAGGCTCCTACAATGAGCAGTTCTTC	CASSSIAGGSYNEQFF
17	TRBV5-1	-	TRBD1	TRBJ2-2	TGCGCCAGCAGCCAACGCCCCGGACAGGGTGGGGCCGGGGAGCTGTTTTTT	CASSQRPGQGGAGELFF
13	TRBV12-3/TRBV12-4	-	-	TRBJ1-2	TGTGCCAGCAGTTTACTGAAAATGGGGGGCTACACCTTC	CASSLLKMGGYTF
16	TRBV4-2	-	-	TRBJ2-2	TGTGCCAGCAGCCAAGAATTTGGAGCGAACACCGGGGAGCTGTTTTTT	CASSQEFGANTGELFF
16	TRBV5-6	-	-	TRBJ2-2	TGTGCCAGCAGCAACCAGGGACTCCAGCTTACCGGGGAGCTGTTTTTT	CASSNQGLQLTGELFF
14	TRBV10-3	-	TRBD1	TRBJ2-5	TGTGCCATCAGTTCTGACAGGGGGCCAGAGACCCAGTACTTC	CAISSDRGPETQYF
13	TRBV11-2	-	TRBD1	TRBJ2-7	TGTGCCTTACGCAGACAGGGAAGGAGCGAGCAGTACTTC	CALRRQGRSEQYF
16	TRBV3-1	many	TRBD2	TRBJ2-1	TGTGCCAGCAGCCAAGATGAGGCGGGGGGGCGCAATGAGCAGTTCTTC	CASSQDEAGGRNEQFF
15	TRBV7-2	-	-	TRBJ1-3	TGTGCCAGCAGCTTTACACAGAAAGCTGGAAACACCATATATTTT	CASSFTQKAGNTIYF
13	TRBV27	-	TRBD2	TRBJ2-7	TGTGCCAGCAGAACTAGCGGGAGCCACGAGCAGTACTTC	CASRTSGSHEQYF
14	TRBV27	-	-	TRBJ2-3	TGTGCCAGCAGTCCGCCCCCTCAGCATGATACGCAGTATTTT	CASSPPPQHDTQYF
17	TRBV7-9	few	-	TRBJ1-1	TGTGCCAGCAGCTTAGCGTCTAAGGCAGGGACCCCCACTGAAGCTTTCTTT	CASSLASKAGTPTEAFF
18	TRBV11-2	-	TRBD1	TRBJ1-1	TGTGCCAGCAGCTTATCAGGGGGCTGGTTTCGAATGAACACTGAAGCTTTCTTT	CASSLSGGWFRMNTEAFF
13	TRBV4-3	few	-	TRBJ2-6	TGCGCCAGCAGCCAAGCCCGAGCCAACGTCCTGACTTTC	CASSQARANVLTF
15	TRBV11-2	-	-	TRBJ2-3	TGTGCCAGCAGCCCCGCTAGCGTCCGCACAGATACGCAGTATTTT	CASSPASVRTDTQYF
16	TRBV25-1	-	TRBD2	TRBJ2-1	TGTGCCAGCAGTGATGCTAGCGGGGGGGCAATGAATGAGCAGTTCTTC	CASSDASGGAMNEQFF
14	TRBV28	few	-	TRBJ2-4	TGTGCCAGCAGCCGGAGGTTAGCCAAAAACATTCAGTACTTC	CASSRRLAKNIQYF
13	TRBV29-1	few	TRBD2	TRBJ2-1	TGCAGCGCTAGAGCGGGAGAAATCTATGAGCAGTTCTTC	CSARAGEIYEQFF
14	TRBV5-1	-	-	TRBJ2-3	TGCGCCAGCAGGCCTACTTCTAGCACAGATACGCAGTATTTT	CASRPTSSTDTQYF
15	TRBV5-4	-	-	TRBJ2-1	TGTGCCAGCAGCTCCCGGGACCTAAGCCGCAATGAGCAGTTCTTC	CASSSRDLSRNEQFF
17	TRBV10-2	-	TRBD2	TRBJ2-3	TGCGCCAGCAGGGGGACTAGCGGGAGATCTAGCACAGATACGCAGTATTTT	CASRGTSGRSSTDTQYF
12	TRBV24-1	-	TRBD1	TRBJ2-7	TGTGCCACCAGTGACAGGACAGGTGAGCAGTACTTC	CATSDRTGEQYF
18	TRBV11-1	few	TRBD1	TRBJ2-1	TGTGCCAGCAGCCAGGACAGGAGACGATCGAGCTCCTACAATGAGCAGTTCTTC	CASSQDRRRSSSYNEQFF
16	TRBV7-9	few	-	TRBJ2-3	TGTGCCAGCAGCACTTGGACCGGAGGGTTTACAGATACGCAGTATTTT	CASSTWTGGFTDTQYF
12	TRBV2	-	TRBD1	TRBJ1-2	TGTGCCAGCAGTACAGGGGTCCATGGCTACACCTTC	CASSTGVHGYTF
13	TRBV5-1	few	TRBD1	TRBJ2-5	TGCGCCAGCAGAGAGGGACAGCAAGAGACCCAGTACTTC	CASREGQQETQYF
14	TRBV6-4	few	-	TRBJ2-2	TGTGCCAGCAGTGACTCAGGGAACACCGGGGAGCTGTTTTTT	CASSDSGNTGELFF
12	TRBV20-1	few	-	TRBJ2-5	TGCAGTGCTATAGCAGCGGGAGAGACCCAGTACTTC	CSAIAAGETQYF
12	TRBV12-3/TRBV12-4	many	-	TRBJ2-7	TGTGCCAGCGGCCGGAAATCCTACGAGCAGTACTTC	CASGRKSYEQYF
14	TRBV12-3/TRBV12-4	few	TRBD1	TRBJ2-7	TGTGCCAGCAGTTCAGGGGGCGTCTATTCTGGGCAGTACTTC	CASSSGGVYSGQYF
15	TRBV6-2/TRBV6-3	few	-	TRBJ2-7	TGTGCCAGCAGTTACGGGGGTCTAGCGATCCGCGAGCAGTACTTC	CASSYGGLAIREQYF